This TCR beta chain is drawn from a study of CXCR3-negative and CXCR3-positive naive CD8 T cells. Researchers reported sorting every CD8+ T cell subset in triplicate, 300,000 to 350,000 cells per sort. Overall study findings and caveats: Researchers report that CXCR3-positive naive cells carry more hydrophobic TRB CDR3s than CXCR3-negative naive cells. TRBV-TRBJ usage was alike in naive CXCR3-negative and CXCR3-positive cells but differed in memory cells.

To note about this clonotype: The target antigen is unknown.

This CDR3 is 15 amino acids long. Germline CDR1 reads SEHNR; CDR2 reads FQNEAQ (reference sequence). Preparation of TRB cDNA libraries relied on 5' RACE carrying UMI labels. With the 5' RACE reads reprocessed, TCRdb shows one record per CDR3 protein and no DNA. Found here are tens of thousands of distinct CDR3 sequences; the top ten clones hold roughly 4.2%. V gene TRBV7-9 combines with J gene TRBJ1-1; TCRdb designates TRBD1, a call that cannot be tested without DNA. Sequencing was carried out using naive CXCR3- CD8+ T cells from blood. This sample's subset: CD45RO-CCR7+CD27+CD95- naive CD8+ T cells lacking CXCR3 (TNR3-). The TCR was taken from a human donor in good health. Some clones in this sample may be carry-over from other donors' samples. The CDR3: CASSDRDEGSGEAFF.